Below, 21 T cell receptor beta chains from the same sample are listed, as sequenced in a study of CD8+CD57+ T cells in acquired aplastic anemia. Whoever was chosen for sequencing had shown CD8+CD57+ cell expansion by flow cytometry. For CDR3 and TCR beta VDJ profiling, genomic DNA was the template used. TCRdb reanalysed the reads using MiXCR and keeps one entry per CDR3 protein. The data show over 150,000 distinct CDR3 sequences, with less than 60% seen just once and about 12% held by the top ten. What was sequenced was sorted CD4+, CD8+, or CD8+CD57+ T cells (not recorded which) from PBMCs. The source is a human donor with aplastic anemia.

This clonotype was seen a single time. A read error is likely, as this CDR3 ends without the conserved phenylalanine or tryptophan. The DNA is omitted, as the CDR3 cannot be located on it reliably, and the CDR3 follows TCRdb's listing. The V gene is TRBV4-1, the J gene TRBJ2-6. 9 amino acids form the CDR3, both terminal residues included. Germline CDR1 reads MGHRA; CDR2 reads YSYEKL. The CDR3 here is CASSQSETS.

The CDR3 spells CSAGGTVQYF. CDR3 coding DNA: TGCAGTGCTGGGGGGACAGTCCAGTACTTC. The chain employs TRBV20-1 and TRBJ2-7; D is perhaps TRBD1 (7 bases). Germline CDR1 and CDR2: DFQATT and SNEGSKA (reference sequence). V was shortened by 5 bases and J by 10 bases, with 12 bases between the two germline ends. This CDR3 has 10 residues.

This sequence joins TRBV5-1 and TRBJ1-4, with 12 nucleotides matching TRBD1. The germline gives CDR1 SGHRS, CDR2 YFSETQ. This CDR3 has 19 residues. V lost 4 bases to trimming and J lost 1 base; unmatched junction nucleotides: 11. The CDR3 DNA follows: TGCGCCAGCAGCGCCGGGGGACAGGGGGCGAAAAGAACTAATGAAAAACTGTTTTTT. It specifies CASSAGGQGAKRTNEKLFF.

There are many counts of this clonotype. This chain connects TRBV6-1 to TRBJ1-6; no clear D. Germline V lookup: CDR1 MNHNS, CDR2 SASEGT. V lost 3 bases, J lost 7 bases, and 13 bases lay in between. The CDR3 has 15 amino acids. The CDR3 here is CASSDGRIENSPLHF. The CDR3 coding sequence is TGTGCCAGCAGTGACGGGCGTATTGAGAATTCACCCCTCCACTTT.

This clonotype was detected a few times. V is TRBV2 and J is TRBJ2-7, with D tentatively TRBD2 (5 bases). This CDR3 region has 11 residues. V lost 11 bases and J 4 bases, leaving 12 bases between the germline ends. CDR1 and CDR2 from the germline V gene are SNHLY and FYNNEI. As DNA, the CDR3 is TGTGCCGGCCGGACTGATTACGAGCAGTACTTC. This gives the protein CAGRTDYEQYF.

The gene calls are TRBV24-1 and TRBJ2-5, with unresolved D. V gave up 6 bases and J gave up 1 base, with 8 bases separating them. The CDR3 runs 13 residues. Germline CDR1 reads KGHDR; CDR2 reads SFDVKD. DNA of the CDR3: TGTGCCACCAGTCAGCTGGGCCAAGAGACCCAGTACTTC. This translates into CATSQLGQETQYF.

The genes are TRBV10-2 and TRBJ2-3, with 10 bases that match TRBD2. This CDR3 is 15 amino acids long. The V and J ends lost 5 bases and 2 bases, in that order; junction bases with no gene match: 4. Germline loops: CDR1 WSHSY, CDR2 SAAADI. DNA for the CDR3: TGCGCCAGCAGTAAAGCGGGGGGGGACACAGATACGCAGTATTTT. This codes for CASSKAGGDTDTQYF.

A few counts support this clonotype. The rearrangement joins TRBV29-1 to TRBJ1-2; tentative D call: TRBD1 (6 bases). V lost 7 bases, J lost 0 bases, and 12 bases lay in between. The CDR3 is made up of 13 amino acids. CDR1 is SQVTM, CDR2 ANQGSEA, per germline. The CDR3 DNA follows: TGCAGCGCGCGGACAGCCTCTAACTATGGCTACACCTTC. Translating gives CSARTASNYGYTF. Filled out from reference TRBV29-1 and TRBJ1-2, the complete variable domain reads SAVISQKPSRDICQRGTSLTIQCQVDSQVTMMFWYRQQPGQSLTLIATANQGSEATYESGFVIDKFPISRPNLTFSTLTVSNMSPEDSSIYLCSARTASNYGYTFGSGTRLTVV.

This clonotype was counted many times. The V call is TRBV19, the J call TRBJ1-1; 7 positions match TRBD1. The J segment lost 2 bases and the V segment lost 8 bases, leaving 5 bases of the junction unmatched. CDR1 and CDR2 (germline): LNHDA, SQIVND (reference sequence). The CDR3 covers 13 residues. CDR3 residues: CASGDSINTEAFF. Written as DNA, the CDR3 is TGTGCCAGTGGGGACAGTATAAACACTGAAGCTTTCTTT.

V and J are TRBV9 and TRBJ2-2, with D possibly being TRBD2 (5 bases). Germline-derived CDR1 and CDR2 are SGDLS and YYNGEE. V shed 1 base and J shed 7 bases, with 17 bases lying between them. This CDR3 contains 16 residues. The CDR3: CASSVNLGPEGGELFF. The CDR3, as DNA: TGTGCCAGCAGCGTAAATTTAGGACCTGAGGGCGGGGAGCTGTTTTTT.

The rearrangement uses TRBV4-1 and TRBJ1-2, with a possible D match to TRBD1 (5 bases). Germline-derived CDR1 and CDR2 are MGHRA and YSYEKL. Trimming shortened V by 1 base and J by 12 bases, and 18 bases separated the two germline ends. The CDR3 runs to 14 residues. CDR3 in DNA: TGCGCCAGCAGCCAAGCCCGAATGCTAGGGGAGGACACCTTC. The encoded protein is CASSQARMLGEDTF.

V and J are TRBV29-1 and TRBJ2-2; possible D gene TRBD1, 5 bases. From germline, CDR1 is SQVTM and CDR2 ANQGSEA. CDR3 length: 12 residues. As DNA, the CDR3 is TGCAGACCTCAGGGTTGGGCCGGGGAGCTGTTTTTT. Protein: CRPQGWAGELFF.

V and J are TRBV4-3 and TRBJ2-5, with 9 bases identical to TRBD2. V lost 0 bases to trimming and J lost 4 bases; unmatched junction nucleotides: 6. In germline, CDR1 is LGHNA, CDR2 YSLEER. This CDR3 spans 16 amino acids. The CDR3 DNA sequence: TGCGCCAGCAGCCAAGATGTTGGCGGGGGGGCAGAGACCCAGTACTTC. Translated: CASSQDVGGGAETQYF.

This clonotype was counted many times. DNA for the CDR3: TGCGCCAGCAGCTTGGACCTACAGGGTTCTAAGGGCTACACCTTC. Protein sequence: CASSLDLQGSKGYTF. The rearrangement joins TRBV5-1 to TRBJ1-2; TRBD1 might be the D (6 bases). This CDR3 is 15 amino acids long. Between the trimmed V and J ends, which lost 0 bases and 8 bases, there was a span of 17 bases. Per the germline V gene, CDR1 is SGHRS and CDR2 is YFSETQ.

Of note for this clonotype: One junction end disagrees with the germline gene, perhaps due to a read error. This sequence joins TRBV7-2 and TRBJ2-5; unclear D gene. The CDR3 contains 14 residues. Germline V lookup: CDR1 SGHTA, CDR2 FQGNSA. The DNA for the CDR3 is TGTGCCAGCAGCTTAGCGCCTGGACCAAAGAAACGCGACTTC. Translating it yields CASSLAPGPKKRDF.

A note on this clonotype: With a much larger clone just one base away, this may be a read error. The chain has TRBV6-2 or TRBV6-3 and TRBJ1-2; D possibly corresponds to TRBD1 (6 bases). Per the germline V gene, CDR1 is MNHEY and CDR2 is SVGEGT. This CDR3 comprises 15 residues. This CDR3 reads CASSYDPGQRYGFTF. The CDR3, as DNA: TGTGCCAGCAGTTACGACCCAGGACAGCGCTATGGCTTCACCTTC.

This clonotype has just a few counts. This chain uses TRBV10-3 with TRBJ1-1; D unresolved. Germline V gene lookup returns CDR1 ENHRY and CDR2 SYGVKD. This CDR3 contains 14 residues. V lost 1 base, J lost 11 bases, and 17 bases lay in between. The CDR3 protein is CAISEFQETRPAFF. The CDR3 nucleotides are TGTGCCATCAGTGAGTTTCAGGAGACGAGGCCGGCTTTCTTT.

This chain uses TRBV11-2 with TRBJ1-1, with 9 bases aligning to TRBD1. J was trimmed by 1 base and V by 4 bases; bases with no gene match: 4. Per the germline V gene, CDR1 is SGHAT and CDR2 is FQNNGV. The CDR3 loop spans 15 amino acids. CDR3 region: CASSWTGEANTEAFF. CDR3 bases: TGTGCCAGCAGCTGGACAGGGGAGGCGAACACTGAAGCTTTCTTT.

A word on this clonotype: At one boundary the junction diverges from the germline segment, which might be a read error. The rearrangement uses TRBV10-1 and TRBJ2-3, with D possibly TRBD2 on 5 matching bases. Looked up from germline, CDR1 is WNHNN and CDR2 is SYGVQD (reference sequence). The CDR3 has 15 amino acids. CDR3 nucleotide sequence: TGCACCAGCAGTGAGTCGGGGTCCGGCACAGATACGCAGTATTTT. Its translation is CTSSESGSGTDTQYF.

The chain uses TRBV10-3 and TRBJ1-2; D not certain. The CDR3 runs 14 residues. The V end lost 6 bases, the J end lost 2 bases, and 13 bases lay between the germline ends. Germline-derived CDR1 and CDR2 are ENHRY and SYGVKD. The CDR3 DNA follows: TGTGCCATCAGCCGCCCGACGGGAAACTATGGCTACACCTTC. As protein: CAISRPTGNYGYTF.

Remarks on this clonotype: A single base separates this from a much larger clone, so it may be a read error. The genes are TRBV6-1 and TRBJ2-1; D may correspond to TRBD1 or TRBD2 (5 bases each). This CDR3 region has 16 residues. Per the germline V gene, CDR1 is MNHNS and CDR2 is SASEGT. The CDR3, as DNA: TGTGCCAGCGGTGAACGAGGGGCAGCAGGTATCGATGAGCAGTTCTTC. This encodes CASGERGAAGIDEQFF.